The 13 T cell receptor beta chains below all came from one sample that was sequenced in a study of immune cell composition in non-small cell lung cancer. Normal lung was sampled as far from the tumour as possible, at least 3 cm. Libraries were prepared by immunoSEQ multiplex PCR; TCRdb keeps only in-frame clonotypes and omits some of them. This table holds under 800 clones, about 78% found once. The material sequenced was non-adjacent lung tissue. Every receptor here comes from a human donor with non-small cell lung cancer.

This clone has more than one count but fewer than ten. The chain joins TRBV10-3 to TRBJ2-3; maybe TRBD1 (6 bases). Germline V CDR1 and CDR2: ENHRY, SYGVKD. CDR3 size: 12 residues. Trimming shortened V by 6 bases and J by 5 bases, and 9 bases separated the two germline ends. Written as DNA, the CDR3 is TGTGCCATCAGCAGGGGCAGAGATACGCAGTATTTT. Translating it yields CAISRGRDTQYF.

V and J are TRBV5-5 and TRBJ2-2; 7 bases line up with TRBD2. V dropped 3 bases and J dropped 3; count of bases not matched to a gene: 8. The germline gives CDR1 SGHKS, CDR2 YYEKEE (reference sequence). The CDR3 has 16 amino acids. In nucleotides, the CDR3 is TGTGCCAGCAGCTCGCGGGGCGGGGGAGACACCGGGGAGCTGTTTTTT. This sequence encodes CASSSRGGGDTGELFF.

V gene TRBV30 combines with J gene TRBJ2-2; D is possibly TRBD1 (6 bases). Germline V CDR1 and CDR2: GTSNPN, SVGIG (reference sequence). There are 15 residues in the CDR3. V lost 3 bases to trimming and J lost 0 bases, with 11 bases between them. The chain's CDR3 is CAWSPQGTNTGELFF. DNA for the CDR3: TGTGCCTGGAGCCCCCAGGGGACGAACACCGGGGAGCTGTTTTTT.

This chain connects TRBV14 to TRBJ1-3; 7 bases are shared with TRBD1. V shed 2 bases and J 4 bases; nucleotides not matched to a gene: 8. In germline, CDR1 is SGHDN, CDR2 FVKESK. The CDR3 runs 16 residues. The CDR3 DNA reads TGTGCCAGCAGCCAATTACGAGGGGGCGCGGGAAACACCATATATTTT. Translation gives CASSQLRGGAGNTIYF.

As DNA, the CDR3 is TGTGCCAGCAGCTTACAGGGGAAAGAGACCCAGTACTTC. Residues: CASSLQGKETQYF. The chain joins TRBV7-2 to TRBJ2-5; D may be TRBD1 (6 bases). Germline CDR1 is SGHTA and CDR2 is FQGNSA. The CDR3 sequence is 13 residues long. V was trimmed by 2 bases and J by 3 bases, leaving 7 bases between them.

This sequence joins TRBV28 and TRBJ1-5; D possibly corresponds to TRBD1 (5 bases). CDR1 and CDR2 from the germline V gene are MDHEN and SYDVKM. V was cut by 4 bases and J by 4 bases, with 8 bases left in between. This CDR3 has 13 amino acids. DNA of the CDR3: TGTGCCAGCAGTTCCGGGGGGAATCAGCCCCAGCATTTT. It codes for CASSSGGNQPQHF.

V is TRBV19 and J is TRBJ1-5; D gene uncertain. Trimming removed 3 bases from V and 9 bases from J, with 21 bases in between. The germline CDR1 and CDR2 sequences are LNHDA and SQIVND (reference sequence). This CDR3 has 16 residues. The CDR3 loop reads CASSIPTDGGGRPQHF. As DNA, the CDR3 is TGTGCCAGTAGTATCCCCACCGATGGCGGTGGAAGGCCCCAGCATTTT.

The sample holds a few counts of this clone. V gene TRBV6-5 combines with J gene TRBJ2-5, with 8 positions matching TRBD1. Looked up from germline, CDR1 is MNHEY and CDR2 is SVGAGI. Losses at the gene ends were 5 bases for V and 5 bases for J; bases not matched to a gene: 7. The CDR3 is 14 amino acids. CDR3 region: CASSRDRISETQYF. The CDR3 DNA is TGTGCCAGCAGTCGGGACAGGATCTCGGAGACCCAGTACTTC.

This clone occurred a few times. The chain is built from TRBV4-2 and TRBJ2-5; 9 bases agree with TRBD1. V lost 0 bases, J lost 5 bases, and 4 bases stayed unmatched. CDR3 length: 15 residues. Germline values: CDR1 LGHNA, CDR2 YNFKEQ. The CDR3: CASSQERDRAETQYF. CDR3 coding DNA: TGTGCCAGCAGCCAAGAACGGGACAGGGCGGAGACCCAGTACTTC.

The table lists this clone with a few counts. The J gene is TRBJ2-1, the V gene TRBV6-5, with D tentatively TRBD2 (5 bases). Germline V CDR1 and CDR2: MNHEY, SVGAGI. The V gene lost 6 bases and the J gene lost 6 bases, with 12 bases spanning the gap. This CDR3 region has 13 residues. This CDR3 reads CASRSDLTNEQFF. DNA for the CDR3: TGTGCCAGCAGATCGGACTTGACCAATGAGCAGTTCTTC.

This rearrangement joins TRBV30 to TRBJ1-2; no clear D. V lost 2 bases and J lost 5, with 9 bases in between. The CDR3 loop spans 12 amino acids. Germline values: CDR1 GTSNPN, CDR2 SVGIG (reference sequence). The CDR3 DNA follows: TGTGCCTGGAGTCCACAGAGTTATGGCTACACCTTC. Translating gives CAWSPQSYGYTF.

This clone is large. The chain carries TRBV6-6 and TRBJ2-2; D possibly corresponds to TRBD1 (6 bases). Germline V gene lookup returns CDR1 MNHNY and CDR2 SVGAGI (reference sequence). The CDR3 runs 16 residues. V was pared by 10 bases and J by 0 bases, with 18 bases between. The CDR3 reads CATLRWTEANTGELFF. The CDR3 DNA reads TGTGCCACCCTCAGATGGACAGAGGCGAACACCGGGGAGCTGTTTTTT.

The chain combines TRBV9 with TRBJ1-1, with D unresolved. Germline loops: CDR1 SGDLS, CDR2 YYNGEE. V was pared by 3 bases and J by 5 bases, with 14 bases between. CDR3 length equals 14 residues. The CDR3 nucleotides are TGTGCCAGCAGCGCCGAAGGAGGGTGGACTGAAGCTTTCTTT. It translates to CASSAEGGWTEAFF.